These T cell receptor beta chains were read from a single sample in a study of blood T cell repertoires in COVID-19. Profiled with immunoSEQ multiplex PCR; TCRdb holds only in-frame clones, not every one. Of 340,000 or so clones in the sample, just over 85% were seen once. The sample comprised PBMCs or T cells enriched from blood (not recorded which). The receptors originated from a woman aged 35 to 49 with acute COVID-19. CDR3s include the opening cysteine and the closing phenylalanine or tryptophan. D genes are given only for firm matches. Not every row has a clone size; where given, it reads once, few, many or a size class.

v_gene	abundance	j_gene	d_gene	CDR3nt	CDR3aa
TRBV28	NA	TRBJ2-4	NA	TGTGCCAGCAGTTTCGGGGACTTTCTAGCCAAAAACATTCAGTACTTC	CASSFGDFLAKNIQYF
TRBV7-8	NA	TRBJ1-2	NA	TGTGCCACCCGGGACACCACTAACTATGGCTACACCTTC	CATRDTTNYGYTF
TRBV11-2	NA	TRBJ2-3	NA	TGTGCCAGCAGCCAGGACAGCCGAAGGCCACACACAGATACGCAGTATTTT	CASSQDSRRPHTDTQYF
TRBV9	once	TRBJ2-7	TRBD1	TGTGCCAGCAGCCCGACAGGGAGCTCCTACGAGCAGTACTTC	CASSPTGSSYEQYF
TRBV6-1	NA	TRBJ1-1	NA	TGTGCCACCAAGACAGGACCTTCTGAAGCTTTCTTT	CATKTGPSEAFF
TRBV5-5	NA	TRBJ1-2	TRBD1	TGTGCCAGCAGCTCGCATTGGGGGGGACAGGGGACCACTAACTATGGCTACACCTTC	CASSSHWGGQGTTNYGYTF
TRBV29-1	NA	TRBJ1-3	NA	TGCAGCGTTGGTACAGGGTCTGGAAACACCATATATTTT	CSVGTGSGNTIYF
TRBV7-2	NA	TRBJ2-5	TRBD2	TGTGCCAGCAGCGGAGGGTGGCGGGGGGCCCAAGAGACCCAGTACTTC	CASSGGWRGAQETQYF
TRBV9	NA	TRBJ2-1	NA	TGTGCCAGCAGCGTCAGCGGAGCCCTTTACAATGAGCAGTTCTTC	CASSVSGALYNEQFF
TRBV18	NA	TRBJ1-1	TRBD1	TGTGCCAGCTCACCGGGACAGGTTTCGGGCGCTGAAGCTTTCTTT	CASSPGQVSGAEAFF
TRBV10-2	few	TRBJ1-6	TRBD1	TGCGCCAGCAGCACAGGGGATTCACCCCTCCACTTT	CASSTGDSPLHF
TRBV6-5	NA	TRBJ1-3	NA	TGTGCCAGCAGTTACTCTATTTTTAACTCTGGAAACACCATATATTTT	CASSYSIFNSGNTIYF
TRBV7-2	NA	TRBJ2-5	TRBD2	TGTGCCAGCAGCTCTGCCGGGACTAGCGTTCGAGAGACCCAGTACTTC	CASSSAGTSVRETQYF
TRBV19	NA	TRBJ1-6	TRBD1	TGTGCCAGTAGCCTCGGACAGGGGGCAAATTCACCCCTCCACTTT	CASSLGQGANSPLHF
TRBV3-1/TRBV3-2	few	TRBJ1-3	NA	TGTGCCAGCAGCCCTCGAACGACAGGTCCTTTGGGCACCATATATTTT	CASSPRTTGPLGTIYF
TRBV29-1	NA	TRBJ1-2	NA	TGCAGCGTTGGTGGCTTGGCCCTACGGGAGGGGTATGGCTACACCTTC	CSVGGLALREGYGYTF
TRBV6-6	NA	TRBJ1-2	TRBD1	TGTGCCAGCAGTGACAGAAACAGGGGGCGTCAGGGCTACACCTTC	CASSDRNRGRQGYTF
TRBV9	NA	TRBJ1-1	TRBD1	TGTGCCAGCAGTAAGGACAGGGGGCGAACTGAAGCTTTCTTT	CASSKDRGRTEAFF
TRBV29-1	NA	TRBJ2-5	NA	TGCAGCGCCGACCAGGGGTCGGAGACCCAGTACTTC	CSADQGSETQYF
TRBV6-6	once	TRBJ1-4	NA	TGTGCCAGCAAGGGAGGAATTGAAAAACTGTTTTTT	CASKGGIEKLFF
TRBV9	NA	TRBJ2-1	NA	TGTGCCAGCAGCGTCGCCAGGGGCCATTACAATGAGCAGTTCTTC	CASSVARGHYNEQFF
TRBV2	NA	TRBJ2-7	NA	TGTGCCAGCGGTCGGTTATACGAGCAGTACTTC	CASGRLYEQYF
TRBV9	NA	TRBJ1-1	TRBD1	TGTGCCAGCAGCATCGACAGGGGGCGGTGGACTGAAGCTTTCTTT	CASSIDRGRWTEAFF
TRBV27	NA	TRBJ2-2	NA	TGTGCCAGCAGACCGGGGTTCGAGGTTTCGGGCACCGGGGAGCTGTTTTTT	CASRPGFEVSGTGELFF
TRBV2	NA	TRBJ1-5	TRBD1	TGTGCCAGCAGTGAAAGGGCCGGACAGGGGGCGACTCGGCGGCAGCCCCAGCATTTT	CASSERAGQGATRRQPQHF
TRBV6-5	NA	TRBJ2-2	NA	TGTGCCAGCAGTTCCCGAGGAGATACCGGGGAGCTGTTTTTT	CASSSRGDTGELFF
TRBV18	NA	TRBJ2-5	NA	TGTGCCAGCTCACCACGGCAGGGTCAAGAGACCCAGTACTTC	CASSPRQGQETQYF
TRBV5-1	few	TRBJ1-1	NA	TGCGCCAGCAGCGCCATACCGGGAGAGACTGAAGCTTTCTTT	CASSAIPGETEAFF
TRBV20-1	NA	TRBJ2-6	NA	TGCAGTGCAGCGGGGGCCAACGTCCTGACTTTC	CSAAGANVLTF
TRBV7-9	NA	TRBJ1-1	TRBD1	TGTGCCAGCAGCTCCGGGGACAGCTCAACTGAAGCTTTCTTT	CASSSGDSSTEAFF
TRBV4-3	NA	TRBJ1-2	TRBD1	TGCGCCAGCAGCCTTCCTGGACAGGGATTCGACGGCTACACCTTC	CASSLPGQGFDGYTF
TRBV7-8	few	TRBJ1-4	NA	TGTGCCAGCAGCTTGTTAGCTTCCAATGAAAAACTGTTTTTT	CASSLLASNEKLFF
TRBV9	NA	TRBJ1-5	NA	TGTGCCAGCAGCGCCTCGGTGCAGGGGAATCAGCCCCAGCATTTT	CASSASVQGNQPQHF
TRBV3-1/TRBV3-2	NA	TRBJ1-3	TRBD1	TGTGCCAGCAGCCAGGGGACAGGAGGTTCCCTCTCTGGAAACACCATATATTTT	CASSQGTGGSLSGNTIYF
TRBV21-1	NA	TRBJ2-3	NA	TGTGCCAGCAGCAAAGACTCGGGAGGGTGCACAGATACGCAGTATTTT	CASSKDSGGCTDTQYF
TRBV3-1/TRBV3-2	NA	TRBJ2-7	NA	TGTGCCAGCAGATCGGGATCCTCGGCCCCCGAGCAGTACTTC	CASRSGSSAPEQYF
TRBV14	NA	TRBJ2-2	TRBD1	TGTGCCAGCAGCCCGCGCGGGACAGGGGGCACCGGGGAGCTGTTTTTT	CASSPRGTGGTGELFF
TRBV3-1/TRBV3-2	NA	TRBJ2-1	TRBD2	TGTGCCAGCAGCCAACTCGCAGCGGGAGGAAACAATGAGCAGTTCTTC	CASSQLAAGGNNEQFF
TRBV3-1/TRBV3-2	few	TRBJ1-6	NA	TGTGCCAGCAGCCAAGTCGAGAATTCACCCCTCCACTTT	CASSQVENSPLHF
TRBV4-3	NA	TRBJ2-7	NA	TGCGCCAGCTCCGGCGGGATGGTGGGATACGAGCAGTACTTC	CASSGGMVGYEQYF
TRBV7-2	NA	TRBJ1-2	TRBD1	TGTGCCAGCAGCCAGAGTGCGGGACAGGGTCGTGGCTACACCTTC	CASSQSAGQGRGYTF
TRBV7-9	NA	TRBJ1-2	NA	TGTGCCAGCAGTAAAGACCTTGGGAGTCGTGGCTACACCTTC	CASSKDLGSRGYTF
TRBV3-1/TRBV3-2	NA	TRBJ1-1	NA	TGTGCCAGCAGATACAGGGACTACATGAACACTGAAGCTTTCTTT	CASRYRDYMNTEAFF
TRBV6-5	NA	TRBJ2-3	NA	TGTGCCAGCAGTTACTCCTCCGGGACTAGCACAGATACGCAGTATTTT	CASSYSSGTSTDTQYF
TRBV20-1	NA	TRBJ2-5	NA	TGCAGTGGAGGGATCCAAGAGACCCAGTACTTC	CSGGIQETQYF
TRBV7-3	NA	TRBJ2-3	NA	TGTGCCAGCAGCTTGTATCGGGAAGATACGCAGTATTTT	CASSLYREDTQYF
TRBV25-1	once	TRBJ1-1	NA	TGTGCCAGCAGTGAACCCAGGGCCGGTGACACTGAAGCTTTCTTT	CASSEPRAGDTEAFF
TRBV11-2	NA	TRBJ1-3	NA	TGTGCCAGCCGAAATTACAGGGAATCCCCTGGAAACACCATATATTTT	CASRNYRESPGNTIYF
TRBV2	NA	TRBJ2-3	TRBD2	TGTGCCAGCAGTAATCCTAGCGGGAGCACAGATACGCAGTATTTT	CASSNPSGSTDTQYF
TRBV10-3	NA	TRBJ1-2	NA	TGTGCCATCAGTGAGTCCCACGGTCAGGCGGGCTACACCTTC	CAISESHGQAGYTF
TRBV6-2/TRBV6-3	NA	TRBJ2-3	TRBD2	TGTGCCAGCAGTTATGCCCCGGGGGGTGGGAGACGCACAGATACGCAGTATTTT	CASSYAPGGGRRTDTQYF
TRBV10-1	NA	TRBJ1-5	NA	TGCGCCAGCACCCGAATCGGTGGGAGGGATACTTTTCATAGCAATCAGCCCCAGCATTTT	CASTRIGGRDTFHSNQPQHF
TRBV6-2/TRBV6-3	few	TRBJ1-5	NA	TGTGCCAGCACCCCAATTTTGGCAGATTATAGCAATCAGCCCCAGCATTTT	CASTPILADYSNQPQHF
TRBV19	NA	TRBJ1-5	NA	TGTGCCAGTATCTCGAGCCAGCGGGACCGTTATCAGCCCCAGCATTTT	CASISSQRDRYQPQHF